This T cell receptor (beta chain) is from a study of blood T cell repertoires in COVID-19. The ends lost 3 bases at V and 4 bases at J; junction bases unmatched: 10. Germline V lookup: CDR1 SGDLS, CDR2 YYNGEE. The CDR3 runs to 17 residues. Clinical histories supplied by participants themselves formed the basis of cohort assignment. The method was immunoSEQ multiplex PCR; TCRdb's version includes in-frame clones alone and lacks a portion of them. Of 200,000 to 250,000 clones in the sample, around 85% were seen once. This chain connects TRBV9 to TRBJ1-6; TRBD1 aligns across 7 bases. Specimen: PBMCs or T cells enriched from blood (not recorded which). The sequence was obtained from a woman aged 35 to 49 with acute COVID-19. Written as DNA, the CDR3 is TGTGCCAGCAGCGCGGGAGGGGGCCAGATATATAATTCACCCCTCCACTTT. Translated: CASSAGGGQIYNSPLHF.